A single sample is the source of the 5 T cell receptor beta chains below, sequenced in a study of T cells after yellow fever vaccination. From the 5' RACE reads, TCRdb called clonotypes with MiXCR, one entry per CDR3 protein. The table has a few hundred thousand distinct CDR3 sequences, under 7.5% seen once. This specimen consisted of PBMCs, obtained 5 days after the yellow fever booster vaccination. The receptor source for this set is a man between 25 and 39 years old who received the YFV17D yellow fever vaccine.

This clonotype turned up a few times. Here the CDR3 reads CASSLGGVRAETQYF. The CDR3 DNA reads as TGTGCCAGCAGCTTGGGTGGGGTTCGGGCAGAGACCCAGTACTTC. The chain joins TRBV5-5 to TRBJ2-5; D is uncertain. This CDR3 spans 15 amino acids. In germline, CDR1 is SGHKS, CDR2 YYEKEE (reference sequence). V was clipped by 0 bases and J by 4 bases, with 13 bases between them.

This clonotype has at least ten counts. The chain recombines TRBV4-3 with TRBJ2-6, with D unclear. Trimming took off 1 base at V and 2 bases at J, with 6 bases between the two ends. CDR3 length: 15 amino acids. Germline-derived CDR1 and CDR2 are LGHNA and YSLEER. The chain's CDR3 is CASSQGSPGANVLTF. CDR3 in DNA: TGCGCCAGCAGCCAAGGATCCCCTGGGGCCAACGTCCTGACTTTC.

The sample holds many counts of this clonotype. CDR3 nucleotide sequence: TGCAGTGCTAGACCTTTTCTCATGAGAGGGGAGACCCAGTACTTC. It is translated as CSARPFLMRGETQYF. The chain links TRBV20-1 to TRBJ2-5, with TRBD2 as a possible D gene (5 bases). Trimming shortened V by 2 bases and J by 5 bases, and 18 bases separated the two germline ends. This CDR3 has 15 residues. In germline, CDR1 is DFQATT, CDR2 SNEGSKA (reference sequence).

This clonotype was observed many times. The chain employs TRBV29-1 and TRBJ2-7, with a tentative D call TRBD2 (6 bases). The CDR3 length is 13 residues. Germline V gene sequence: CDR1 SQVTM, CDR2 ANQGSEA. V was shortened by 6 bases and J by 0 bases, with 12 bases between the two germline ends. The CDR3 sequence is CSVIAVSSYEQYF. The CDR3 DNA sequence: TGCAGCGTCATAGCGGTTAGCTCCTACGAGCAGTACTTC.

This clonotype was detected a few times. The chain recombines TRBV6-4 with TRBJ2-7; no clear D gene. The CDR3 totals 9 residues. The germline CDR1 and CDR2 sequences are MRHNA and SNTAGT. V lost 7 bases and J 7 bases, leaving 5 bases between the germline ends. The CDR3 protein is CASTGEQYF. The CDR3 coding sequence is TGTGCCAGCACCGGGGAGCAGTACTTC.